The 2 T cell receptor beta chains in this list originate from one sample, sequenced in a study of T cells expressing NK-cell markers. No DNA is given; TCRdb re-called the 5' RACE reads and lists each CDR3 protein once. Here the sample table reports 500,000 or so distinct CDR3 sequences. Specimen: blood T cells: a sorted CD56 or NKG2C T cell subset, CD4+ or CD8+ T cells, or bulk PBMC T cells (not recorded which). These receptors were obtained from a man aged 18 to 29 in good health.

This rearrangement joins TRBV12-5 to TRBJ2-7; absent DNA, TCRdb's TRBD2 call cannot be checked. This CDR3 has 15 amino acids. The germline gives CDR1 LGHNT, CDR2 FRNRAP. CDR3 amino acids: CASAWREGPQNEQYF.

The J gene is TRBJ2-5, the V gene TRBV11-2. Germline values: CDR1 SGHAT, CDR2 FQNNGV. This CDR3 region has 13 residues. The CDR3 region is CASSLWPAETQYF.